One T cell receptor beta chain is described in this entry. Its specificity is unknown. Other DNA sequences within the sample encode an identical CDR3. Per the germline V gene, CDR1 is SGHRS and CDR2 is YFSETQ. This CDR3 has 13 residues. With 0 bases removed from V and 1 base from J, the gap between germline ends came to 4 bases. PCR employed 60 Vbeta and 13 Jbeta primers. Profiling relied on immunoSEQ multiplex PCR, and the TCRdb table lists in-frame clones only, not all of them. The data contain 150,000 to 200,000 clones, nearly 80% of them singletons. This sample is drawn from a study of cytomegalovirus exposure and HLA in healthy donors. Whole-study results and caveats: The investigators catalogued under 200 TCR beta chains as cytomegalovirus-associated. Later analysis identified a missense DCLRE1C variant that was linked to TCR beta V- and J-gene trimming. Beyond CMV serostatus, there was no information to go on about immune exposure.

The chain employs TRBV5-1 and TRBJ1-1; D remains unclear. The source is a man between 50 and 59 years old in good health and CMV-seropositive. Sequencing was carried out using PBMCs. The CDR3 coding sequence is TGCGCCAGCAGCTTGGACAGGAACACTGAAGCTTTCTTT. Translation: CASSLDRNTEAFF.